Each of the 4 T cell receptor beta chains below was sequenced from the same sample in a study of shared clonotypes between healthy human individuals. Profiled with immunoSEQ multiplex PCR; TCRdb holds only in-frame clones, not every one. The table has 1.5 million to 2.5 million clones, about 95% seen once. It was CD45RO-negative cells, positively selected for CCR7, that made up naive CD8 cells, with terminally differentiated effector memory CD45RA+ cells excluded. Sequencing was done on a sample of naive CD8+ T cells sorted from blood. These receptor sequences come from a man younger than 35 in good health.

The count of this clone is one. The V gene is TRBV7-3, the J gene TRBJ1-2; D remains ambiguous. Trimming stripped 0 bases from V and 4 bases from J, with 9 bases between. Germline V CDR1 and CDR2: SGHTA, FQGTGA. The CDR3 spans 14 residues. CDR3 region: CASSLTARSYGYTF. Written as DNA, the CDR3 is TGTGCCAGCAGCTTAACTGCCAGAAGCTATGGCTACACCTTC.

The chain links TRBV7-6 to TRBJ1-1; D unresolved. This CDR3 is 14 amino acids long. Germline-derived CDR1 and CDR2 are SGHVS and FNYEAQ. Trimming stripped 2 bases from V and 6 bases from J, with 13 bases between. CDR3 DNA sequence: TGTGCCAGCAGCTTATGGGAGGCGGGCGCTGAAGCTTTCTTT. It encodes CASSLWEAGAEAFF.

The rearrangement joins TRBV2 to TRBJ2-3, with D maybe TRBD1 (6 bases). Between the trimmed V and J ends, which lost 8 bases and 4 bases, there was a span of 10 bases. The CDR3 is 12 residues long. The V gene's germline CDR1 is SNHLY and CDR2 FYNNEI. CDR3 sequence: CASQGSADTQYF. The CDR3 DNA is TGTGCCAGCCAGGGGTCGGCAGATACGCAGTATTTT.

On this clone: This sample includes further DNA sequences coding for the same CDR3. This chain links TRBV19 with TRBJ2-7; possibly TRBD1 for D (6 bases). From germline, CDR1 is LNHDA and CDR2 SQIVND (reference sequence). The CDR3 consists of 14 residues. V lost 5 bases, J lost 1 base, and 12 bases lay in between. CDR3 DNA: TGTGCCAGTAGTTTTACTACAGGGTCCTACGAGCAGTACTTC. It codes for CASSFTTGSYEQYF.